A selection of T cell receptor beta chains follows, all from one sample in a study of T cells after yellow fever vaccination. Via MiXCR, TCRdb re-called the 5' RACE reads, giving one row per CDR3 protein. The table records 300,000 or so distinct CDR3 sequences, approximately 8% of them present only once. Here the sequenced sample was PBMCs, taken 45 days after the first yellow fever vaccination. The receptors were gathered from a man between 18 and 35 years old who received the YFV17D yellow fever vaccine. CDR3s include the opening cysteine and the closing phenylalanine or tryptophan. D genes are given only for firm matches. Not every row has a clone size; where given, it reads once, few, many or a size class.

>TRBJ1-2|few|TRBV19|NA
CASSHPGGGGFNYGYTF
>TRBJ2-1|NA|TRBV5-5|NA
CASSLLFRGGDPYNEQFF
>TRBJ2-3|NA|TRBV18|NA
CASSPEGSTDTQYF
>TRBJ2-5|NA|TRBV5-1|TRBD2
CASSFQAGVQETQYF
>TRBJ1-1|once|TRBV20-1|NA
CSARDGDPYTEAFF
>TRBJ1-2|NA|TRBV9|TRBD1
CASSVRPRDRGNYGYTF
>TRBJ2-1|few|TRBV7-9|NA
CASSLVSRRGEQFF
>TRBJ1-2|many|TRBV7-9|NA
CASSSAGYYGYTF
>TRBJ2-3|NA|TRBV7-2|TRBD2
CASKPLAVTTDTQYF
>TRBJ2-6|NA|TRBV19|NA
CASSKDTAGLSGANVLTF
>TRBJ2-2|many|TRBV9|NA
CASTRENTGELFF
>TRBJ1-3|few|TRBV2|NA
CASRPRGRGNTIYF
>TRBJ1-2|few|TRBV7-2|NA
CASGRTENYGYTF
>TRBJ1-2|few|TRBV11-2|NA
CASSFPLGTPLWLFTF
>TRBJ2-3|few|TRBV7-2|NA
CASTLSTDTQYF
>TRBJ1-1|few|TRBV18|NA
CASSRGVMNTEAFF
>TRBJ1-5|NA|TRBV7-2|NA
CASSLGDGSNQPQHF
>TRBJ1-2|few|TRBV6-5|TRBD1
CASSYTNRGGGNYGYTF
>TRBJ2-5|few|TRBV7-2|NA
CASSLVGQGRGSF
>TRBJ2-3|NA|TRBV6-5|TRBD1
CASSYSKTGGWGTDTQYF
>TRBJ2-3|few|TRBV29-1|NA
CSVRGDAGDTQYF
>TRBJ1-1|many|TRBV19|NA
CASSRGVNTEAFF
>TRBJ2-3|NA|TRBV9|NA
CASSDHRAIPTDTQYF
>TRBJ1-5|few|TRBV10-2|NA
CASRQQAYSNQPQHF
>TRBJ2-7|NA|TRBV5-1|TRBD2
CASTPSPTGGANRQYF
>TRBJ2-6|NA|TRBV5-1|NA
CASSLFSFGANVLTF
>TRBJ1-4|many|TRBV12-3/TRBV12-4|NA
CASNAQRNEKLFF
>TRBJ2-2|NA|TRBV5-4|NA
CASSFPGGANTGELFF
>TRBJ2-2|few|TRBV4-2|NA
CASSQVVMRDTGELFF
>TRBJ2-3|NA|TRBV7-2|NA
CASSSLATPTQYF
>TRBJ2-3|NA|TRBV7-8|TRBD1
CASSLLIGGPDTQYF
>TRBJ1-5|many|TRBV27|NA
CASSLAGVQPQHF
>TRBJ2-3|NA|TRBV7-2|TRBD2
CASSRTSGVDTQYF
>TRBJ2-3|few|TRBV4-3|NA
CASSQVPRATDTQYF
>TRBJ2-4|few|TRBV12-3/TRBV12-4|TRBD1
CASSLERQGQNIQYF
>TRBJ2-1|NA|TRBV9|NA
CASSVEGGGNEQFF
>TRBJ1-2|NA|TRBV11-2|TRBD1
CASSPDRQYGYTF
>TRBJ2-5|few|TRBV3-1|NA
CASSDRGHPSQETQYF
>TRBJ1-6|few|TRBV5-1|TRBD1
CASSGGQGEYSPLHF
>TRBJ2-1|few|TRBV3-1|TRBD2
CASISSGGAGDEQFF
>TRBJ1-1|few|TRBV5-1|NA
CASNIGVSTEAFF
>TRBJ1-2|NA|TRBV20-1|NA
CSARDYGAATYGYTF
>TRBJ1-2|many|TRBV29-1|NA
CSVESGYGYTF
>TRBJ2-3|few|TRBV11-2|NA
CASSLDRAQYF
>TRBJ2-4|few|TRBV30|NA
CAWSVRGVQYF
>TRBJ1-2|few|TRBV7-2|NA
CASSLASAGENYGYTF
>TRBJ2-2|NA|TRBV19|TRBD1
CASSSRGLSTGELFF
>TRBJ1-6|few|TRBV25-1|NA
CASSDPNREYSPLHF